The rows below give T cell receptor beta chains drawn from one sample of a study of blood T cell repertoires in COVID-19. Sequenced by immunoSEQ multiplex PCR; TCRdb stores in-frame clones only, minus some. The table has some 260,000 clones, about 86% seen once. Sequencing was performed on PBMCs or T cells enriched from blood (not recorded which). The origin of the receptors is a young man with acute COVID-19. CDR3s include the opening cysteine and the closing phenylalanine or tryptophan. A D gene is named only where the DNA matches it firmly. Clone size is shown for a subset of rows, as once, few, many or a class of expanded clone.

J gene	V gene	D gene	clone size	CDR3 protein	CDR3 DNA
TRBJ1-6	TRBV14	.	.	CASSQVFGPMGSPLHF	TGTGCCAGCAGCCAAGTTTTTGGGCCCATGGGTTCACCCCTCCACTTT
TRBJ1-5	TRBV6-1	.	.	CASSDGSNQPQHF	TGTGCCAGCAGTGATGGCAGTAATCAGCCCCAGCATTTT
TRBJ1-1	TRBV19	.	few	CASIRRAEAFF	TGTGCCAGTATTAGGAGGGCTGAAGCTTTCTTT
TRBJ1-3	TRBV7-6	.	.	CASSISSGNTIYF	TGTGCCAGCAGCATCAGTTCTGGAAACACCATATATTTT
TRBJ2-1	TRBV11-3	TRBD2	.	CASSQGTSGSHEQFF	TGTGCCAGCAGCCAAGGGACTAGCGGGAGCCATGAGCAGTTCTTC
TRBJ1-2	TRBV5-1	.	.	CASSPGEGYTF	TGCGCCAGCAGCCCCGGGGAGGGCTACACCTTC
TRBJ2-5	TRBV11-2	.	.	CASRLTVEETQYF	TGTGCCAGCAGACTCACGGTAGAAGAGACCCAGTACTTC
TRBJ1-1	TRBV19	.	.	CATHPGHLYTEAFF	TGTGCCACTCACCCGGGACATTTGTACACTGAAGCTTTCTTT
TRBJ2-3	TRBV5-4	TRBD2	.	CASSLVLAGTDTQYF	TGTGCCAGCAGCTTGGTACTAGCGGGCACAGATACGCAGTATTTT
TRBJ1-2	TRBV6-4	.	.	CASSDSATGTGYTF	TGTGCCAGCAGTGACTCAGCAACAGGGACCGGCTACACCTTC
TRBJ1-1	TRBV19	.	.	CASSFDRNTEAFF	TGTGCCAGTAGTTTCGACAGGAACACTGAAGCTTTCTTT
TRBJ2-5	TRBV5-4	.	.	CASSRGGDLQETQYF	TGTGCCAGCAGCCGGGGCGGGGACTTGCAAGAGACCCAGTACTTC
TRBJ1-1	TRBV6-5	.	few	CASSYRGIEAFF	TGTGCCAGCAGTTACCGGGGAATTGAAGCTTTCTTT
TRBJ1-2	TRBV19	.	.	CASRRTGNYGYTF	TGTGCCAGTAGAAGGACGGGAAACTATGGCTACACCTTC
TRBJ1-2	TRBV24-1	TRBD1	.	CATSGRGQLYGYTF	TGTGCCACCAGTGGCAGGGGACAGCTCTATGGCTACACCTTC
TRBJ2-2	TRBV7-8	TRBD2	.	CASSLPFGTSITGELFF	TGTGCCAGCAGCTTACCTTTCGGGACTAGCATAACCGGGGAGCTGTTTTTT
TRBJ1-1	TRBV11-2	TRBD1	once	CASSLGQGAPAFF	TGTGCCAGCAGCCTCGGACAGGGAGCCCCAGCTTTCTTT
TRBJ2-3	TRBV9	.	.	CASSVVSTDTQYF	TGTGCCAGCAGCGTAGTAAGCACAGATACGCAGTATTTT
TRBJ2-1	TRBV5-4	TRBD2	once	CASSSRIAGSNEQFF	TGTGCCAGCAGCTCACGGATAGCGGGGTCCAATGAGCAGTTCTTC
TRBJ1-5	TRBV5-4	.	.	CASSLGGARQPQHF	TGTGCCAGCTCGTTGGGGGGGGCGCGTCAGCCCCAGCATTTT
TRBJ1-5	TRBV6-1	TRBD1	.	CASSEEGGQGHQPQHF	TGTGCCAGCAGTGAAGAGGGGGGACAGGGACATCAGCCCCAGCATTTT
TRBJ1-3	TRBV19	.	.	CASTRESSGNTIYF	TGTGCCAGTACCAGGGAAAGCTCTGGAAACACCATATATTTT
TRBJ2-1	TRBV7-2	TRBD2	.	CASSLGGTIKGGEQFF	TGTGCCAGCAGCTTAGGTGGGACTATCAAAGGTGGTGAGCAGTTCTTC
TRBJ1-2	TRBV28	.	.	CASSGTGGAGYTF	TGTGCCAGCAGTGGTACCGGCGGTGCTGGCTACACCTTC
TRBJ2-2	TRBV27	.	once	CASSFVGAATGELFF	TGTGCCAGCAGTTTCGTGGGGGCGGCCACCGGGGAGCTGTTTTTT
TRBJ1-2	TRBV6-2/TRBV6-3	.	.	CASSYARAGYTF	TGTGCCAGCAGTTACGCCCGAGCGGGCTACACCTTC
TRBJ1-2	TRBV10-3	.	.	CAISGLPGYGYTF	TGTGCCATCAGTGGCCTGCCAGGCTATGGCTACACCTTC
TRBJ1-3	TRBV6-5	.	.	CASSYERISGNTIYF	TGTGCCAGCAGTTACGAGCGTATCTCTGGAAACACCATATATTTT
TRBJ1-1	TRBV28	TRBD1	.	CASSLWGDRETEAFF	TGTGCCAGCAGTTTATGGGGGGACAGGGAAACTGAAGCTTTCTTT
TRBJ1-1	TRBV3-1/TRBV3-2	TRBD1	.	CASSQGGTGEEAFF	TGTGCCAGCAGCCAAGGTGGGACAGGGGAAGAAGCTTTCTTT
TRBJ1-1	TRBV5-8	TRBD1	once	CATGTGVNTEAFF	TGTGCCACCGGGACAGGGGTTAACACTGAAGCTTTCTTT
TRBJ2-3	TRBV11-2	TRBD2	once	CASSPTSPSTDTQYF	TGTGCCAGCAGCCCGACTAGCCCTAGCACAGATACGCAGTATTTT
TRBJ2-1	TRBV19	TRBD1	.	CASSQRGTGAVNHHNEQFF	TGTGCCAGTAGTCAGCGGGGGACAGGGGCCGTTAACCACCACAATGAGCAGTTCTTC
TRBJ1-1	TRBV24-1	.	.	CATSDSTDLAEAFF	TGTGCCACCAGTGATTCGACAGATCTAGCTGAAGCTTTCTTT
TRBJ1-1	TRBV5-1	.	.	CASSLRSGGEAFF	TGCGCCAGCAGCCTCCGATCAGGAGGTGAAGCTTTCTTT
TRBJ1-2	TRBV7-8	.	.	CASSRTVDYGYTF	TGTGCCAGCAGCCGGACAGTAGACTATGGCTACACCTTC
TRBJ2-2	TRBV3-1/TRBV3-2	.	.	CASSQTEAGELFF	TGTGCCAGCAGCCAGACAGAGGCCGGGGAGCTGTTTTTT
TRBJ2-3	TRBV19	TRBD2	.	CASSISGGATDTQYF	TGTGCCAGTAGTATTTCCGGGGGGGCCACAGATACGCAGTATTTT